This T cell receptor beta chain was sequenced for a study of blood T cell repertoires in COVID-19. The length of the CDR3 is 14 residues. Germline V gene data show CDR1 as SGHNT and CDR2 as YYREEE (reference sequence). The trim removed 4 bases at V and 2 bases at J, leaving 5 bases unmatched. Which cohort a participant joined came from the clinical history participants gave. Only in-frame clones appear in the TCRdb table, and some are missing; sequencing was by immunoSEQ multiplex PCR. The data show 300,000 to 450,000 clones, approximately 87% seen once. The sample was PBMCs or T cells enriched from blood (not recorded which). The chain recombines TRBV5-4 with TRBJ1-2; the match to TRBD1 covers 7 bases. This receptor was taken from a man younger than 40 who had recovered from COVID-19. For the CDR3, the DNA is TGTGCCAGCAGCCCGGACAGGATGAACTATGGCTACACCTTC. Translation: CASSPDRMNYGYTF.